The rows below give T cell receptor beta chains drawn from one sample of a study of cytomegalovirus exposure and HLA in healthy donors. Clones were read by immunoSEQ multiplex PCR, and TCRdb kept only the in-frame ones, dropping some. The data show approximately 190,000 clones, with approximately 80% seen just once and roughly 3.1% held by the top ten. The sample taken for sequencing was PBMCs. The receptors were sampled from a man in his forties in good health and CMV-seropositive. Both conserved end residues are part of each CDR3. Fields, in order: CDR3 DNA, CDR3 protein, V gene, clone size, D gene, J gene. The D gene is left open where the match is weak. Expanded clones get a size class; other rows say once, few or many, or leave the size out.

DNA: TGTGCCAGCAGCCCCGGCCAGGGACTAGCGGGAGGTTATGAGCAGTTCTTC
CDR3: CASSPGQGLAGGYEQFF
V: TRBV7-3
size: NA
D: TRBD2
J: TRBJ2-1

DNA: TGTGCCAGCAGCTTGGCCCTACAGGGGTGGGCCGATGAGCAGTTCTTC
CDR3: CASSLALQGWADEQFF
V: TRBV5-8
size: NA
D: TRBD1
J: TRBJ2-1

DNA: TGTGCCAGCAGCTTGGGGCAGGGCGGCGACGAGCAGTACTTC
CDR3: CASSLGQGGDEQYF
V: TRBV5-8
size: few
D: NA
J: TRBJ2-7

DNA: TGCGCCAGCAGCTTGATCTCTGAGGGCGAGACCCAGTACTTC
CDR3: CASSLISEGETQYF
V: TRBV5-1
size: once
D: NA
J: TRBJ2-5

DNA: TGCGCCAGCAGCTTAGGACCCGGACAGTTAATTATAGGGAACACTGAAGCTTTCTTT
CDR3: CASSLGPGQLIIGNTEAFF
V: TRBV5-1
size: NA
D: NA
J: TRBJ1-1

DNA: TGTGCCAGCAGTGATAGGACAGCCGAAGCTTTCTTT
CDR3: CASSDRTAEAFF
V: TRBV6-5
size: NA
D: NA
J: TRBJ1-1

DNA: TGTGCCAGCAGTCAGGGACTAGCGGGCCCAGATACGCAGTATTTT
CDR3: CASSQGLAGPDTQYF
V: TRBV7-9
size: few
D: TRBD2
J: TRBJ2-3

DNA: TGTGCCAGCAGCGTAAACGGGGTCGGATACGAGCAGTACTTC
CDR3: CASSVNGVGYEQYF
V: TRBV5-6
size: NA
D: NA
J: TRBJ2-7

DNA: TGTGCCAGCAGCCACGGGAGGGCCGAAGCGGAGACCCAGTACTTC
CDR3: CASSHGRAEAETQYF
V: TRBV4-2
size: NA
D: TRBD2
J: TRBJ2-5

DNA: TGTGCCATCAGCGCTGGGGACAGGAATCCTAGCACAGATACGCAGTATTTT
CDR3: CAISAGDRNPSTDTQYF
V: TRBV10-3
size: NA
D: TRBD1
J: TRBJ2-3

DNA: TGCGCCAGCAGCCAAGAATCACAGGGGGGTTACGAGCAGTACTTC
CDR3: CASSQESQGGYEQYF
V: TRBV4-1
size: once
D: TRBD1
J: TRBJ2-7

DNA: TGCGCCAGCAGCACACTAGCGGGGGGGCCGGTGGATGAGCAGTTCTTC
CDR3: CASSTLAGGPVDEQFF
V: TRBV5-1
size: NA
D: TRBD2
J: TRBJ2-1

DNA: TGTGCCAGTAGGCAACCGGGACAGGGGTATGGCTACACCTTC
CDR3: CASRQPGQGYGYTF
V: TRBV19
size: NA
D: TRBD1
J: TRBJ1-2

DNA: TGTGCCAGCAGCGAAAGACAGGGAGAGACTGAAGCTTTCTTT
CDR3: CASSERQGETEAFF
V: TRBV5-4
size: NA
D: TRBD1
J: TRBJ1-1

DNA: TGTGCCAGCAGCCGACGGGGCACAGATACGCAGTATTTT
CDR3: CASSRRGTDTQYF
V: TRBV6-5
size: NA
D: NA
J: TRBJ2-3

DNA: TGCAGCGCCCCCAGGGCTAGCGGGAGTAGAGATACGCAGTATTTT
CDR3: CSAPRASGSRDTQYF
V: TRBV29-1
size: NA
D: TRBD2
J: TRBJ2-3

DNA: TGTGCTAGTGGTTTGGTACTATATGGGACAGGGGACCCCCACGGTAATGAAAAACTGTTTTTT
CDR3: CASGLVLYGTGDPHGNEKLFF
V: TRBV12-5
size: NA
D: TRBD1
J: TRBJ1-4

DNA: TGTGCCAGCAGCCCTGGGGGGGCAAGGGGGTACAATGAGCAGTTCTTC
CDR3: CASSPGGARGYNEQFF
V: TRBV7-2
size: NA
D: NA
J: TRBJ2-1

DNA: TGCACCAGCAGCCAAGCCCTCAATCAGCCCCAGCATTTT
CDR3: CTSSQALNQPQHF
V: TRBV1
size: NA
D: NA
J: TRBJ1-5

DNA: TGTGCCAGTAGTCCTGGGACTAGTGCTTCCTACAATGAGCAGTTCTTC
CDR3: CASSPGTSASYNEQFF
V: TRBV19
size: NA
D: TRBD2
J: TRBJ2-1

DNA: TGTGCCAGCTCACCAGGGGCCGGGTCCCTGGGCACTGAAGCTTTCTTT
CDR3: CASSPGAGSLGTEAFF
V: TRBV18
size: NA
D: NA
J: TRBJ1-1

DNA: TGCGCCAGCAGCAGCCCGGACAGGGGTGTGTGTGGCTACACCTTC
CDR3: CASSSPDRGVCGYTF
V: TRBV5-1
size: NA
D: TRBD1
J: TRBJ1-2

DNA: TGTGCCAGCAGCGTAGGAGGAAACGAGCAGTACTTC
CDR3: CASSVGGNEQYF
V: TRBV9
size: NA
D: NA
J: TRBJ2-7

DNA: TGTGCCAGCAGGTACAGGGCAGGGATTAACTATGGCTACACCTTC
CDR3: CASRYRAGINYGYTF
V: TRBV6-1
size: NA
D: NA
J: TRBJ1-2

DNA: TGTGCCAGCAGCTTAAGAGGCGCCTACGGTGTGGAAAACACCGGGGAGCTGTTTTTT
CDR3: CASSLRGAYGVENTGELFF
V: TRBV7-3
size: NA
D: NA
J: TRBJ2-2

DNA: TGCGCCAGTACGGACTATCCCTCCTACGAGCAGTACTTC
CDR3: CASTDYPSYEQYF
V: TRBV5-1
size: NA
D: NA
J: TRBJ2-7

DNA: TGTGCCAGCAGCTTAGGGGCGAGTGGCTACACCTTC
CDR3: CASSLGASGYTF
V: TRBV7-9
size: few
D: NA
J: TRBJ1-2